This TCR beta chain was observed in a study of blood T cell repertoires in COVID-19. On the study more broadly: Acute and convalescent COVID-19 specimens originated in the United States, Italy and Spain.

Per the authors' pipeline: Amplification with reference gene primers provided the estimates of nucleated cell counts. Some clones are missing from TCRdb's copy, which holds only in-frame ones; the method was immunoSEQ multiplex PCR. V and J calls and clone size are those listed in that table; D and trimming were worked out from the DNA. The table lists fewer than 120,000 clones, roughly 76% of them singletons. The CDR3 length is 12 residues. Trimming removed 6 bases from V and 6 bases from J; junction bases left unmatched: 4. Germline V gene sequence: CDR1 MDHEN, CDR2 SYDVKM. The chain recombines TRBV28 with TRBJ1-2; 7 bases match TRBD1. The clonotype comes from a woman aged 55-70 years with acute or convalescent COVID-19. The sample comprised peripheral blood. The CDR3 region is CASSVTGDGYTF. In nucleotides, the CDR3 is TGTGCCAGCAGCGTAACAGGGGATGGCTACACCTTC.